This T cell receptor beta chain was observed in a study of blood T cell repertoires in COVID-19. Background on the study: PBMCs, B-cell-depleted T cells, or T cells provided the cDNA or gDNA that made up the material.

TCRdb keeps only in-frame clones here, not all; method: immunoSEQ multiplex PCR. Among some 83,000 clones listed, 86% were seen once. The CDR3 length is 19 residues. Germline CDR1 is MDHEN and CDR2 is SYDVKM. V was trimmed by 2 bases and J by 4 bases, leaving 25 bases between them. The receptor's source is a man aged 80 or over in a cohort sampled during active COVID-19. Sequenced input: peripheral blood. The chain is built from TRBV28 and TRBJ2-3; possible D gene TRBD2, 6 bases. Here the CDR3 DNA reads TGTGCCAGCAGTTTAACCGCTCGGTTTTCTAGCGTGGGGGCAGATACGCAGTATTTT. It yields the protein CASSLTARFSSVGADTQYF.